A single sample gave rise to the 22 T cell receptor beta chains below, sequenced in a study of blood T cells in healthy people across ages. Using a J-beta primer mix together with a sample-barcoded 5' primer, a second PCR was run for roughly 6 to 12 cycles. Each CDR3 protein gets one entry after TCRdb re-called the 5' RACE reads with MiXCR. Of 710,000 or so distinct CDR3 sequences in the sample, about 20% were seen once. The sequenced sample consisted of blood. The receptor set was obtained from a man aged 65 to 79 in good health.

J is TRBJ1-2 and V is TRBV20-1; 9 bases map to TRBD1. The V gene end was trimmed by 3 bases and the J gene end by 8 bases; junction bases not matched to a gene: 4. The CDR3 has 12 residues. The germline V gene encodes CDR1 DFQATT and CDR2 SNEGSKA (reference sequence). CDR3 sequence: CSARWTGVGYTF. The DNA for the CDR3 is TGCAGTGCTAGGTGGACAGGGGTCGGCTACACCTTC.

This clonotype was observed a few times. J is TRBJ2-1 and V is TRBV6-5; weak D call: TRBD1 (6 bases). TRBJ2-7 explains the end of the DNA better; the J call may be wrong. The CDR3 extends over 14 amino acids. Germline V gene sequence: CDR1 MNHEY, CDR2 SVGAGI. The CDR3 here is CASSYLRTVGEQYF. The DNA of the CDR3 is TGTGCCAGCAGTTACCTTAGGACAGTAGGCGAGCAGTACTTC.

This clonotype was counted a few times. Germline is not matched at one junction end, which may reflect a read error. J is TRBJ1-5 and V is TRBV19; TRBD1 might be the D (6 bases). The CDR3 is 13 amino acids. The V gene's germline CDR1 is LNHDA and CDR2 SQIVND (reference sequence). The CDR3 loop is CASCDRRDQPQHF. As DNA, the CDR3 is TGTGCCAGTTGCGACAGGAGGGATCAGCCTCAGCATTTT.

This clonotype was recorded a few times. The CDR3 coding sequence is TGCGCCAGCAGCTTGGCCGGGACAGGGGATACTGAAGCTTTCTTT. This sequence encodes CASSLAGTGDTEAFF. V usage is TRBV5-1 and J usage is TRBJ1-1; 10 nucleotides align to TRBD1. CDR3 size: 15 residues. Germline assignment: CDR1 SGHRS and CDR2 YFSETQ. The V gene end was trimmed by 0 bases and the J gene end by 5 bases; junction bases not matched to a gene: 4.

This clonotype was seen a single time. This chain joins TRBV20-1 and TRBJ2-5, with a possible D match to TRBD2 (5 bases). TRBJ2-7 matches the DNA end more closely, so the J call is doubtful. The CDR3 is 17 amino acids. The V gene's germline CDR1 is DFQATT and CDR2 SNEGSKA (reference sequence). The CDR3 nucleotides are TGCAGTGCTAGAGATTTCGGCGCGCCGGGGTACACCTACGAGCAGTACTTC. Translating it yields CSARDFGAPGYTYEQYF.

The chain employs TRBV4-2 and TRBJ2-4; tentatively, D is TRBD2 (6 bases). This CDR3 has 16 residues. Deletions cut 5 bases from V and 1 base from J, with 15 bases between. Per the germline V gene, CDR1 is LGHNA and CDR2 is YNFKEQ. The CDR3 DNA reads TGTGCCAGCAGCAAAGGAGGGGACGGGGCCAAAAACATTCAGTACTTC. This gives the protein CASSKGGDGAKNIQYF.

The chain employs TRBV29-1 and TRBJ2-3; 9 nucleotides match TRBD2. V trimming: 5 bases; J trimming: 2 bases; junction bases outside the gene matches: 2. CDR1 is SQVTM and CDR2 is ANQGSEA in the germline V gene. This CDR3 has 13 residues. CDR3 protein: CSVQRGDTDTQYF. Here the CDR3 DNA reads TGCAGCGTTCAGCGGGGGGACACAGATACGCAGTATTTT.

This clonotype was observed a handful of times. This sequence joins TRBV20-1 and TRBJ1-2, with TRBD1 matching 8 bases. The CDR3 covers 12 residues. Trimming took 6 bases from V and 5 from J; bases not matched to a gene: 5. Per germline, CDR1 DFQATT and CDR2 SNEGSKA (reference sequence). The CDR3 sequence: CSAKDRDYGYTF. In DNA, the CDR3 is TGCAGTGCGAAGGACAGGGATTATGGCTACACCTTC.

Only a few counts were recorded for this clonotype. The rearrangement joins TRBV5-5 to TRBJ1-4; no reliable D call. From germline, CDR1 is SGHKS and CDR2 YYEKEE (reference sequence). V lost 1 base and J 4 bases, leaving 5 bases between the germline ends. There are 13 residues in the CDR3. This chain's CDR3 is CASSLWDNEKLFF. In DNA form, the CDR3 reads TGTGCCAGCAGCTTGTGGGATAATGAAAAACTGTTTTTT. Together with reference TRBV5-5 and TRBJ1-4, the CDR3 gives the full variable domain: DAGVTQSPTHLIKTRGQQVTLRCSPISGHKSVSWYQQVLGQGPQFIFQYYEKEERGRGNFPDRFSARQFPNYSSELNVNALLLGDSALYLCASSLWDNEKLFFGSGTQLSVL.

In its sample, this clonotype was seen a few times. The CDR3 here is CASRLQPSSNEQFF. In nucleotides, the CDR3 is TGTGCCAGCAGGCTACAGCCTAGTAGCAATGAGCAGTTCTTC. This chain uses TRBV7-2 with TRBJ2-7, with D unresolved. TRBJ2-1 matches the DNA end more closely, so the J call is doubtful. Germline values: CDR1 SGHTA, CDR2 FQGNSA. This CDR3 has 14 amino acids.

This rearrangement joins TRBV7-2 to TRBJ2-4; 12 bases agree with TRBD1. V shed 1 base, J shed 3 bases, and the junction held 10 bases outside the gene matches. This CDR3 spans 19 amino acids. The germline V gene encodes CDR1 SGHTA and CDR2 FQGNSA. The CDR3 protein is CASSLVGTGGGSVKNIQYF. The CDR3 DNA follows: TGTGCCAGCAGCTTAGTGGGGACAGGGGGCGGGAGTGTCAAAAACATTCAGTACTTC.

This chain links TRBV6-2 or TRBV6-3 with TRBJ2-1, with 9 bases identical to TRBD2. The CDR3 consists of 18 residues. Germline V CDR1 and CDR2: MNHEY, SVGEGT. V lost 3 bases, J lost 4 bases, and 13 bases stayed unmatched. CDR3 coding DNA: TGTGCCAGCAGTTATAGGATGGTTGGACTAGCGAATTACAATGAGCAGTTCTTC. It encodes CASSYRMVGLANYNEQFF.

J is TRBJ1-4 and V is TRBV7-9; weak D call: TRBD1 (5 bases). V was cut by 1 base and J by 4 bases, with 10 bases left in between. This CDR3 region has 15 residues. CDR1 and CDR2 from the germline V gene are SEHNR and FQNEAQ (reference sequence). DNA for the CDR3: TGTGCCAGCAGCTTAGGGGACCGATATAATGAAAAACTGTTTTTT. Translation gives CASSLGDRYNEKLFF.

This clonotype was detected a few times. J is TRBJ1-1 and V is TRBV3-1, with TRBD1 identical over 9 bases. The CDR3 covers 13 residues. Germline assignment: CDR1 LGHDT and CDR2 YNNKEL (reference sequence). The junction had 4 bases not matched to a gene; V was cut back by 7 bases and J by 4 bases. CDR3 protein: CASIATGGTEAFF. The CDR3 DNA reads TGTGCCAGCATCGCGACAGGGGGCACTGAAGCTTTCTTT.

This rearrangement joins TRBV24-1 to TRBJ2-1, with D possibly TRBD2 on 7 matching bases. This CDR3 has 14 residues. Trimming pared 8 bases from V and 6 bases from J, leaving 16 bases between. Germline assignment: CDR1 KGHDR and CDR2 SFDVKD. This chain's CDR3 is CATMGGLLFNEQFF. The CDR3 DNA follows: TGTGCCACCATGGGGGGGCTTTTATTCAATGAGCAGTTCTTC.

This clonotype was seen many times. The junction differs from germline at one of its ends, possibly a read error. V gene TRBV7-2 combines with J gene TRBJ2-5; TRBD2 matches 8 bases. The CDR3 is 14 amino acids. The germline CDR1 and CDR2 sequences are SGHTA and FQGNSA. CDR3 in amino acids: CASSLAGNQETQYF. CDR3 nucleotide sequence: TGCGCCAGCAGCCTAGCGGGCAACCAAGAGACCCAGTACTTC.

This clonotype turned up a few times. CDR3 loop: CASSLGTGGWNTIYF. The CDR3 coding sequence is TGTGCCAGCAGCTTAGGGACAGGAGGTTGGAACACCATATATTTT. The chain carries TRBV7-2 and TRBJ1-3; TRBD1 aligns across 7 bases. The V gene end was trimmed by 1 base and the J gene end by 7 bases; junction bases not matched to a gene: 7. CDR3 size: 15 residues. Germline V CDR1 and CDR2: SGHTA, FQGNSA. Full variable domain (remainder filled in from reference TRBV7-2 and TRBJ1-3): GAGVSQSPSNKVTEKGKDVELRCDPISGHTALYWYRQSLGQGLEFLIYFQGNSAPDKSGLPSDRFSAERTGGSVSTLTIQRTQQEDSAVYLCASSLGTGGWNTIYFGEGSWLTVV.

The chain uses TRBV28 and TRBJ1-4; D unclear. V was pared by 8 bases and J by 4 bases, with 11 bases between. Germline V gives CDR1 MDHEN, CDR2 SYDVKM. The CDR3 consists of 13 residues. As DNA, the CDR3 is TGTGCCAGCCTGGAAGGCCATAATGAAAAACTGTTTTTT. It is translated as CASLEGHNEKLFF.

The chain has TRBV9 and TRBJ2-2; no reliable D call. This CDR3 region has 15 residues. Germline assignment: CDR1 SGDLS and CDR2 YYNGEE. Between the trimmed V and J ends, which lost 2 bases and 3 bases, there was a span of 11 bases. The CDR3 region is CASSVRTDHTGELFF. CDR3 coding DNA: TGTGCCAGCAGCGTGCGGACGGACCACACCGGGGAGCTGTTTTTT.

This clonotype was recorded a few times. The CDR3 coding sequence is TGTGCCAGCAGCTTTGGGCTAGCGGGAGATAGAACGTACGAGCAGTACGTC. This codes for CASSFGLAGDRTYEQYV. The chain joins TRBV7-9 to TRBJ2-7; 10 bases map to TRBD2. This CDR3 contains 17 residues. V lost 3 bases, J lost 4 bases, and 12 bases stayed unmatched. Per germline, CDR1 SEHNR and CDR2 FQNEAQ (reference sequence).

The CDR3 nucleotides read TGTGCCAGCAATGAGACAGGGTATGGCTACACCTTC. It codes for CASNETGYGYTF. The rearrangement uses TRBV2 and TRBJ1-2, with 7 positions matching TRBD1. With V trimmed by 7 bases and J by 5 bases, 4 bases remained unmatched. From germline, CDR1 is SNHLY and CDR2 FYNNEI. This CDR3 is 12 amino acids long.

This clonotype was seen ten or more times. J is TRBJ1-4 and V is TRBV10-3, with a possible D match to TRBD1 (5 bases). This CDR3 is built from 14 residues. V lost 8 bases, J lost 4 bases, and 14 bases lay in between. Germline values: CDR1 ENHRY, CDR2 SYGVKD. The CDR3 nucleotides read TGTGCCATCTCTTCCGAGACAGTTAATGAAAAACTGTTTTTT. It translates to CAISSETVNEKLFF.